Below are 3 T cell receptor beta chains sequenced from a single sample in a study of post-analysis software for immune sequencing data. Broader study findings: Five or six TRBV segments, TRBV5-6, TRBV5-1 and TRBV20-1 among them, were found more frequent in patients than controls.

Unique molecular identifiers featured in each of the TCR beta cDNA libraries. In TCRdb, the PCR reads were re-called with MiXCR into one record per CDR3 protein. This table holds about 800,000 distinct CDR3 sequences, 25% to 30% found once. Their target antigens are unknown. Sequences were obtained from blood. The receptors stem from a girl aged 5 to 17 with multiple sclerosis.

The gene calls are TRBV10-3 and TRBJ2-7, with 9 bases matching TRBD1. The trim removed 2 bases at V and 3 bases at J, leaving 2 bases unmatched. This CDR3 is 14 amino acids long. CDR1 is ENHRY and CDR2 is SYGVKD in the germline V gene. CDR3: CAISEDRGIYEQYF. DNA of the CDR3: TGTGCCATCAGTGAGGACAGGGGGATCTACGAGCAGTACTTC.

The chain has TRBV5-1 and TRBJ2-3, with 7 bases identical to TRBD2. J lost 4 bases, V lost 2 bases, and 4 bases had no gene match. This CDR3 has 14 residues. From germline, CDR1 is SGHRS and CDR2 YFSETQ. CDR3 in amino acids: CASSFAGRADTQYF. The CDR3 DNA is TGCGCCAGCAGCTTCGCGGGGAGGGCAGATACGCAGTATTTT.

V is TRBV21-1 and J is TRBJ2-3. TRBV21-1 is recorded as a pseudogene. The CDR3 length is 16 residues. CDR3 protein: CASSKLHAFVTDTQYF. CDR3 in DNA: TGTGCCAGCAGCAAACTACACGCGTTCGTAACAGATACACAGTATTTT.